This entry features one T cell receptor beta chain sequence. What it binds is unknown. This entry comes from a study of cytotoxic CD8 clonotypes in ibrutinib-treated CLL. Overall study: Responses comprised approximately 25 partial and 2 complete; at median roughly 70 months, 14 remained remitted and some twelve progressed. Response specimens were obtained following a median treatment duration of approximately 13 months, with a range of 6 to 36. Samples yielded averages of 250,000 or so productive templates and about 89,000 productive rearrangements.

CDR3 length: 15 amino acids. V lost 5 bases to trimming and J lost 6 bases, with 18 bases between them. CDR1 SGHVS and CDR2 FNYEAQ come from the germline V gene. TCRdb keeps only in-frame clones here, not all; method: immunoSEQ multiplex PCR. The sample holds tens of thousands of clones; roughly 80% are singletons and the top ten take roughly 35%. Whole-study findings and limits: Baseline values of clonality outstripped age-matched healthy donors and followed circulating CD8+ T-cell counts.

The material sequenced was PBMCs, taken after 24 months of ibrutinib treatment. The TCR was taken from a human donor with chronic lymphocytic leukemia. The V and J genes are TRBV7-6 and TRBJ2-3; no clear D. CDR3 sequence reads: CASSPRALGPDTQYF. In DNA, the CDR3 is TGTGCCAGCAGCCCCCGTGCGCTCGGCCCCGATACGCAGTATTTT.